This T cell receptor beta chain is from a study of blood T cell repertoires in COVID-19. CDR3 length: 18 residues. V shed 5 bases, J shed 4 bases, and the junction held 9 bases outside the gene matches. The germline V gene has CDR1 MNHEY and CDR2 SMNVEV (reference sequence). Clones were sequenced by immunoSEQ multiplex PCR, and TCRdb holds only the in-frame ones, with some missing. The table includes about 160,000 clones, approximately 82% detected once. Specimen: PBMCs or T cells enriched from blood (not recorded which). This TCR was sampled from a woman between 45 and 65 years old in a cohort exposed to, infected with or recovered from COVID-19 (not recorded which). The chain carries TRBV27 and TRBJ2-6; the match to TRBD1 covers 12 bases. CDR3 loop: CASSRGTGGVSGANVLTF. The CDR3 DNA sequence: TGTGCCAGCAGTCGCGGGACAGGGGGCGTTTCCGGGGCCAACGTCCTGACTTTC. Drawing the rest from reference TRBV27 and TRBJ2-6, the complete variable domain is EAQVTQNPRYLITVTGKKLTVTCSQNMNHEYMSWYRQDPGLGLRQIYYSMNVEVTDKGDVPEGYKVSRKEKRNFPLILESPSPNQTSLYFCASSRGTGGVSGANVLTFGAGSRLTVL.